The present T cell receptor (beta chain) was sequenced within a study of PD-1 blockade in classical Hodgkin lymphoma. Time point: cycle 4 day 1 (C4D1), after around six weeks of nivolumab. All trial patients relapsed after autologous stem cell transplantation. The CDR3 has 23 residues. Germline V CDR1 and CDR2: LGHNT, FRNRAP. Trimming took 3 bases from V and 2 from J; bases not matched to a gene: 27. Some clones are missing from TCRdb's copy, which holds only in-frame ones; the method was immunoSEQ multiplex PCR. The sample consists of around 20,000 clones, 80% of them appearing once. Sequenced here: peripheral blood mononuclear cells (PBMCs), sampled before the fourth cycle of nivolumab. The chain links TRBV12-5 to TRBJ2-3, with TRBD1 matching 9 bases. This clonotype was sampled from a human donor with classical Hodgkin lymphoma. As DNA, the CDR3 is TGTGCTAGTGGTTTACCAGGACAGGGGTGGCGGGAGTGGTACTACCGGCCCACAGATACGCAGTATTTT. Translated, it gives CASGLPGQGWREWYYRPTDTQYF. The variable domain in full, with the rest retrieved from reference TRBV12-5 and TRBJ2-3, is DARVTQTPRHKVTEMGQEVTMRCQPILGHNTVFWYRQTMMQGLELLAYFRNRAPLDDSGMPKDRFSAEMPDATLATLKIQPSEPRDSAVYFCASGLPGQGWREWYYRPTDTQYFGPGTRLTVL.